The T cell receptor beta chain under discussion was sequenced for a study of T cells in Graves' hyperthyroidism and ophthalmopathy. Used for diagnoses were clinical symptoms, serum thyroxine and TRAb, thyroid ultrasound and orbital computed tomography. This CDR3 spans 17 amino acids. CDR1 is LNHDA and CDR2 is SQIVND in the germline V gene (reference sequence). Deletions cut 0 bases from V and 13 bases from J, with 27 bases between. The TCR beta CDR3 regions underwent amplification using RNA transcripts as the source. Initially, a first-round RT-PCR of the TCR CDR3 employed the HTBI primer set. Via MiXCR, TCRdb re-called the multiplex PCR reads, giving one row per CDR3 protein. The table has hundreds of thousands of distinct CDR3 sequences, less than 15% seen once.

The chain combines TRBV19 with TRBJ2-5; D is possibly TRBD1 or TRBD2 (5 bases each). The clonotype comes from a woman aged 18-29 years with Graves' hyperthyroidism. The sample consisted of blood. The CDR3 loop is CASSIEGAGWDQPERYF. The CDR3 bases are TGTGCCAGTAGTATAGAAGGCGCGGGTTGGGACCAACCCGAACGGTACTTC. Looking up the rest from reference TRBV19 and TRBJ2-5 gives the full variable domain: DGGITQSPKYLFRKEGQNVTLSCEQNLNHDAMYWYRQDPGQGLRLIYYSQIVNDFQKGDIAEGYSVSREKKESFPLTVTSAQKNPTAFYLCASSIEGAGWDQPERYFGPGTRLLVL.